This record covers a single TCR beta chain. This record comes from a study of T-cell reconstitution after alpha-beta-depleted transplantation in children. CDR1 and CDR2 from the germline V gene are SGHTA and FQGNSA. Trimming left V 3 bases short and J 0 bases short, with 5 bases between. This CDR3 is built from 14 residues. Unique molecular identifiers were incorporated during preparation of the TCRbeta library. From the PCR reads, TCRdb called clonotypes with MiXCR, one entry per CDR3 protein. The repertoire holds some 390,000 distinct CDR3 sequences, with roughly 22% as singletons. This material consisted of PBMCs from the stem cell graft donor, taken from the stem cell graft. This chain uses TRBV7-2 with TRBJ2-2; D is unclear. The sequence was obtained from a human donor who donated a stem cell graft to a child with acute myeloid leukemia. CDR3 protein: CASSFSANTGELFF. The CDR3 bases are TGTGCCAGCAGCTTTAGTGCGAACACCGGGGAGCTGTTTTTT.